A single sample is the source of the 30 T cell receptor beta chains below, sequenced in a study of early T cells in non-severe SARS-CoV-2 infection. MiXCR was run by TCRdb on the 5' RACE reads, yielding one entry per CDR3 protein. The repertoire consists of 80,000 or so distinct CDR3 sequences, with around 15% occurring once and the leading ten covering 3% to 3.5%. Sequences were obtained from whole blood. All receptors derive from an adult who was a healthcare worker with PCR-confirmed SARS-CoV-2 infection or an uninfected control (not recorded which).

In this sample, this clonotype turned up a few times. This CDR3 is CSVEFPSGKANEQFF. The CDR3 DNA follows: TGCAGCGTTGAATTCCCTAGCGGGAAGGCCAATGAGCAGTTCTTC. The gene calls are TRBV29-1 and TRBJ2-1, with 9 bases fitting TRBD2. The germline CDR1 and CDR2 sequences are SQVTM and ANQGSEA. The CDR3 runs to 15 residues. The J segment lost 6 bases and the V segment lost 2 bases, leaving 8 bases of the junction unmatched.

This clonotype was seen more than once but under ten times. The rearrangement links TRBV7-3 to TRBJ2-2, with no clear D. CDR3 length: 14 amino acids. Germline CDR1 SGHTA, CDR2 FQGTGA. V was shortened by 5 bases and J by 1 base, with 8 bases between the two germline ends. CDR3 nucleotides: TGTGCCAGCAGCCCCAGACAGAACACCGGGGAGCTGTTTTTT. As protein: CASSPRQNTGELFF.

This clonotype was seen a handful of times. The rearrangement links TRBV7-9 to TRBJ2-1; 7 bases are a match to TRBD2. With 1 base clipped from V and 8 bases from J, the junction kept 5 bases outside the gene matches. Per germline, CDR1 SEHNR and CDR2 FQNEAQ (reference sequence). The CDR3 has 14 residues. In DNA form, the CDR3 reads TGTGCCAGCAGCTTAGAGAAGGCGGGAGATGAGCAGTTCTTC. It is translated as CASSLEKAGDEQFF.

This clonotype was counted many times. This sequence joins TRBV9 and TRBJ2-1, with TRBD2 matching 8 bases. Germline loops: CDR1 SGDLS, CDR2 YYNGEE. The junction had 7 bases not matched to a gene; V was cut back by 3 bases and J by 2 bases. The CDR3 is 16 residues long. The CDR3 is CASSGSGSGTYNEQFF. CDR3 DNA: TGTGCCAGCAGCGGAAGCGGGAGTGGGACCTACAATGAGCAGTTCTTC. Variable domain in full (rest from reference TRBV9 and TRBJ2-1): DSGVTQTPKHLITATGQRVTLRCSPRSGDLSVYWYQQSLDQGLQFLIQYYNGEERAKGNILERFSAQQFPDLHSELNLSSLELGDSALYFCASSGSGSGTYNEQFFGPGTRLTVL.

This clonotype has only a few counts. The chain employs TRBV7-2 and TRBJ2-2; 11 nucleotides line up with TRBD2. Germline V gene lookup returns CDR1 SGHTA and CDR2 FQGNSA. The V and J ends lost 5 bases and 7 bases, in that order; junction bases with no gene match: 12. The CDR3 is 17 amino acids. CDR3 protein: CASSPVAGGPRDGELFF. The CDR3 coding sequence is TGTGCCAGCAGCCCTGTAGCGGGAGGGCCAAGGGACGGGGAGCTGTTTTTT.

This clonotype was picked up a small number of times. The chain joins TRBV11-2 to TRBJ2-2; D might be TRBD2 (7 bases). V shed 8 bases and J shed 4 bases, with 26 bases lying between them. CDR1 SGHAT and CDR2 FQNNGV come from the germline V gene. The CDR3 is 18 residues long. CDR3 sequence reads: CASQRGGLRTGSTGELFF. The CDR3 DNA reads TGTGCCAGCCAAAGGGGGGGATTGCGAACGGGGTCCACCGGGGAGCTGTTTTTT.

This chain uses TRBV12-5 with TRBJ2-1; D is perhaps TRBD2 (6 bases). Trimming took 3 bases from V and 5 from J, leaving 14 bases between them. The CDR3 spans 15 residues. Germline CDR1 and CDR2: LGHNT and FRNRAP. DNA for the CDR3: TGTGCTAGTGGTTTCCGCCGGGGGAAGAACAATGAGCAGTTCTTC. Translation gives CASGFRRGKNNEQFF.

V gene TRBV6-2 or TRBV6-3 combines with J gene TRBJ1-1; D uncertain. Germline values: CDR1 MNHEY, CDR2 SVGEGT. This CDR3 comprises 13 residues. Trimming removed 8 bases from V and 1 base from J, with 11 bases in between. This CDR3 reads CASLPTGNTEAFF. CDR3 coding DNA: TGTGCCAGCCTTCCGACTGGGAACACTGAAGCTTTCTTT.

This clonotype was seen a handful of times. CDR3 in amino acids: CSVAKGLIYF. The CDR3 DNA follows: TGCAGCGTCGCTAAGGGGCTTATATATTTT. The chain has TRBV29-1 and TRBJ1-3; a weak D match, TRBD1 (5 bases). In germline, CDR1 is SQVTM, CDR2 ANQGSEA. V lost 6 bases, J lost 13 bases, and 13 bases lay in between. There are 10 residues in the CDR3.

This clonotype was counted at least ten times. The chain uses TRBV25-1 and TRBJ2-1; D remains unclear. Germline assignment: CDR1 MGHDK and CDR2 SYGVNS. This CDR3 is 13 amino acids long. Trimming removed 8 bases at V and 6 bases at J, with 14 bases between. The CDR3 here is CASAPSGRNEQFF. The CDR3 coding sequence is TGTGCCAGCGCTCCCAGTGGCCGCAATGAGCAGTTCTTC.

In its sample, this clonotype was seen many times. The rearrangement uses TRBV29-1 and TRBJ2-1; D is unclear. The CDR3 is 11 residues long. V was clipped by 4 bases and J by 3 bases, with 4 bases between them. Looked up from germline, CDR1 is SQVTM and CDR2 is ANQGSEA. The CDR3 DNA reads as TGCAGCGTTGCTGTCTACAATGAGCAGTTCTTC. Its protein product is CSVAVYNEQFF.

The chain combines TRBV2 with TRBJ2-7; 7 positions agree with TRBD2. This CDR3 has 13 amino acids. With V trimmed by 7 bases and J by 4 bases, 7 bases remained unmatched. Germline lookup yields CDR1 SNHLY and CDR2 FYNNEI. In DNA form, the CDR3 reads TGTGCCAGCATGAAAGGGAGGGAGTACGAGCAGTACTTC. Protein product: CASMKGREYEQYF.

Ten or more counts support this clonotype. CDR3 amino acids: CASSLGQGPQPQHF. Here the CDR3 DNA reads TGTGCCAGCAGCCTTGGACAGGGCCCTCAGCCCCAGCATTTT. The chain uses TRBV3-1 and TRBJ1-5; the match to TRBD1 covers 8 bases. V shed 4 bases and J 6 bases; nucleotides not matched to a gene: 5. The CDR3 contains 14 residues. CDR1 is LGHDT, CDR2 YNNKEL, per germline (reference sequence). Variable domain in full (rest from reference TRBV3-1 and TRBJ1-5): DTAVSQTPKYLVTQMGNDKSIKCEQNLGHDTMYWYKQDSKKFLKIMFSYNNKELIINETVPNRFSPKSPDKAHLNLHINSLELGDSAVYFCASSLGQGPQPQHFGDGTRLSIL.

The chain combines TRBV7-2 with TRBJ1-2; D remains unclear. The CDR3 is made up of 10 amino acids. Germline loops: CDR1 SGHTA, CDR2 FQGNSA. The ends were cut back, 6 bases at V and 5 bases at J, with 4 bases in the middle. The CDR3 DNA follows: TGTGCCAGCAGTTTATATGGCTACACCTTC. This sequence encodes CASSLYGYTF.

This clonotype was seen ten or more times. The chain recombines TRBV7-8 with TRBJ2-1, with TRBD2 identical over 7 bases. Germline lookup yields CDR1 SGHVS and CDR2 FQNEAQ. V was pared by 5 bases and J by 5 bases, with 6 bases of the junction left unmatched. CDR3 length: 14 amino acids. As DNA, the CDR3 is TGTGCCAGCAGCCTAAGGCTAGCGGACAATGAGCAGTTCTTC. Translating gives CASSLRLADNEQFF. Complete variable domain (other parts from reference TRBV7-8 and TRBJ2-1): GAGVSQSPRYKVAKRGQDVALRCDPISGHVSLFWYQQALGQGPEFLTYFQNEAQLDKSGLPSDRFFAERPEGSVSTLKIQRTQQEDSAVYLCASSLRLADNEQFFGPGTRLTVL.

This clonotype was counted at least ten times. The chain carries TRBV19 and TRBJ2-6; D is undetermined. Germline lookup yields CDR1 LNHDA and CDR2 SQIVND (reference sequence). Trimming stripped 6 bases from V and 0 bases from J, with 12 bases between. This CDR3 comprises 16 residues. The CDR3 DNA sequence: TGTGCCAGTAGGCCCAGTGGCGACTCTGGGGCCAACGTCCTGACTTTC. Translation gives CASRPSGDSGANVLTF.

This clonotype turned up a few times. The chain carries TRBV7-2 and TRBJ2-2; D possibly matches TRBD1 or TRBD2 (5 bases each). Germline values: CDR1 SGHTA, CDR2 FQGNSA. This CDR3 spans 17 amino acids. Deletions cut 5 bases from V and 5 bases from J, with 21 bases between. This CDR3 reads CASSPNLGAGRTGELFF. The DNA of the CDR3 is TGTGCCAGCAGCCCTAACCTAGGGGCAGGGAGAACCGGGGAGCTGTTTTTT. Full variable domain (missing parts from reference TRBV7-2 and TRBJ2-2): GAGVSQSPSNKVTEKGKDVELRCDPISGHTALYWYRQSLGQGLEFLIYFQGNSAPDKSGLPSDRFSAERTGGSVSTLTIQRTQQEDSAVYLCASSPNLGAGRTGELFFGEGSRLTVL.

There are many counts of this clonotype. The chain employs TRBV29-1 and TRBJ2-3; tentative D call: TRBD2 (6 bases). Per germline, CDR1 SQVTM and CDR2 ANQGSEA. This CDR3 region has 12 residues. Trimming stripped 5 bases from V and 1 base from J, with 7 bases between. Here the CDR3 DNA reads TGCAGCGTTCCTAGCGGCACAGATACGCAGTATTTT. Its translation: CSVPSGTDTQYF.

This clonotype came up a few times. The chain joins TRBV7-2 to TRBJ2-2; the D is unclear. The CDR3 consists of 16 residues. The ends were cut back, 1 base at V and 5 bases at J, with 14 bases in the middle. The V gene's germline CDR1 is SGHTA and CDR2 FQGNSA. CDR3 in amino acids: CASSLVSLGSTGELFF. CDR3 sequence (DNA): TGTGCCAGCAGCTTAGTTAGTCTAGGGTCGACCGGGGAGCTGTTTTTT.

The CDR3 DNA reads as TGTGCCAGCAGCTTTCAGGGCTGGGAGACCCAGTACTTC. It is translated as CASSFQGWETQYF. The genes are TRBV7-9 and TRBJ2-5; TRBD1 might be the D (5 bases). Germline CDR1 is SEHNR and CDR2 is FQNEAQ (reference sequence). The CDR3 length is 13 residues. V lost 3 bases and J 5 bases, leaving 10 bases between the germline ends. The complete variable domain, with remaining parts taken from reference TRBV7-9 and TRBJ2-5, reads DTGVSQNPRHKITKRGQNVTFRCDPISEHNRLYWYRQTLGQGPEFLTYFQNEAQLEKSRLLSDRFSAERPKGSFSTLEIQRTEQGDSAMYLCASSFQGWETQYFGPGTRLLVL.

A few counts support this clonotype. The chain combines TRBV6-6 with TRBJ1-5; D ambiguous. V lost 6 bases and J lost 1, with 10 bases in between. The germline V gene has CDR1 MNHNY and CDR2 SVGAGI (reference sequence). The CDR3 runs to 14 residues. CDR3 loop: CASRRPASNQPQHF. CDR3 bases: TGTGCCAGCAGGAGACCAGCCAGCAATCAGCCCCAGCATTTT.

V is TRBV2 and J is TRBJ2-7; D is unresolved. Germline values: CDR1 SNHLY, CDR2 FYNNEI. The CDR3 totals 11 residues. V was clipped by 8 bases and J by 0 bases, with 5 bases between them. The CDR3 bases are TGTGCCAGCTACAACTCCTACGAGCAGTACTTC. As protein: CASYNSYEQYF.

The chain combines TRBV18 with TRBJ1-1, with 7 bases aligning to TRBD1. Germline assignment: CDR1 KGHSH and CDR2 LQKENI. The CDR3 extends over 14 amino acids. J was trimmed by 3 bases and V by 5 bases; bases with no gene match: 6. The CDR3 bases are TGTGCCAGCTCAAGGGACAGAGGGGACACTGAAGCTTTCTTT. Its translation is CASSRDRGDTEAFF.

This clonotype has a count of ten or more. The V gene is TRBV7-3, the J gene TRBJ1-1; D perhaps matches TRBD1 (5 bases). The CDR3 covers 12 residues. Per germline, CDR1 SGHTA and CDR2 FQGTGA. V gave up 4 bases and J gave up 11 bases, with 14 bases separating them. The CDR3 region has the DNA TGTGCCAGCAGCTCTCAGGGTTTGGGGGCTTTCTTT. Protein product: CASSSQGLGAFF.

The table lists this clonotype with many counts. This sequence joins TRBV2 and TRBJ2-2; D uncertain. The CDR3 is made up of 12 amino acids. The germline V gene encodes CDR1 SNHLY and CDR2 FYNNEI. The chain's CDR3 is CAVRLSTGELFF. CDR3 coding DNA: TGTGCGGTCAGGTTGTCGACCGGGGAGCTGTTTTTT.

The chain couples TRBV4-1 to TRBJ2-5, with 11 nucleotides matching TRBD2. Germline loops: CDR1 MGHRA, CDR2 YSYEKL. The CDR3 has 17 amino acids. V lost 1 base to trimming and J lost 1 base; unmatched junction nucleotides: 5. The CDR3, as DNA: TGCGCCAGCAGCCAAGGTGTAGCGGGAGGGCTCCAAGAGACCCAGTACTTC. Amino acid sequence: CASSQGVAGGLQETQYF.

This clonotype was seen a handful of times. The V and J genes are TRBV5-5 and TRBJ2-5; 7 bases line up with TRBD2. The CDR3 has 15 amino acids. Looked up from germline, CDR1 is SGHKS and CDR2 is YYEKEE (reference sequence). Trimming at V came to 0 bases and at J to 4 bases, leaving 6 bases not matched to a gene. Here the CDR3 reads CASSLAGGSGETQYF. The CDR3 DNA follows: TGTGCCAGCAGCTTGGCCGGGGGGAGCGGAGAGACCCAGTACTTC.

This clonotype was observed at least ten times. The genes are TRBV6-2 or TRBV6-3 and TRBJ1-5, with 9 bases that match TRBD1. CDR3 size: 19 residues. The junction had 12 bases not matched to a gene; V was cut back by 1 base and J by 2 bases. CDR1 is MNHEY and CDR2 is SVGEGT in the germline V gene. CDR3 loop: CASSYYRGTGPKGNQPQHF. CDR3 nucleotide sequence: TGTGCCAGCAGTTACTATCGGGGGACAGGGCCCAAGGGCAATCAGCCCCAGCATTTT.

This clonotype was recorded many times. The rearrangement joins TRBV7-3 to TRBJ2-2; 7 nucleotides agree with TRBD2. V shed 4 bases and J 0 bases; nucleotides not matched to a gene: 5. CDR1 SGHTA and CDR2 FQGTGA come from the germline V gene. The CDR3 is 16 residues long. The CDR3 here is CASSSTSVSNTGELFF. The CDR3 DNA follows: TGTGCCAGCAGCTCCACTAGCGTATCGAACACCGGGGAGCTGTTTTTT.

This clonotype showed up just a few times. This CDR3 is CASSRTGRSEQFF. The CDR3 nucleotides read TGTGCCAGCAGCCGGACCGGACGCTCTGAGCAGTTCTTC. The chain joins TRBV3-1 to TRBJ2-1; D ambiguous. The CDR3 totals 13 residues. V gave up 4 bases and J gave up 9 bases, with 13 bases separating them. Germline CDR1 LGHDT, CDR2 YNNKEL (reference sequence).